This T cell receptor (beta chain) was captured in a study of T cell responses to AZD1222 COVID-19 vaccine. CDR1 is MNHEY, CDR2 SMNVEV, per germline (reference sequence). This CDR3 comprises 14 residues. V was clipped by 2 bases and J by 4 bases, with 9 bases between them. The method was immunoSEQ multiplex PCR; TCRdb's version includes in-frame clones alone and lacks a portion of them. The sample yields under 70,000 clones, roughly 84% seen once. The source was peripheral blood, collected on day 0 of AZD1222 vaccination. The clonotype comes from an adult in good health. The chain joins TRBV27 to TRBJ2-1; D might be TRBD1 (6 bases). CDR3 nucleotides: TGTGCCAGCAGTTTAGGGGACACATACAATGAGCAGTTCTTC. Translation: CASSLGDTYNEQFF.